This TCR beta chain was captured in a study of T-cell reconstitution after alpha-beta-depleted transplantation in children listed by TCRdb under 2016. As for the study more broadly: Using TCR repertoire profiling, the study quantitatively followed how T-cell immune reconstitution unfolded in children after TCRalphabeta/CD19-depleted allogeneic hematopoietic cell transplantation.

The library relied on PCR. Sequencing took place on an Illumina HiSeq 2500. To normalize quantification of the TCRbeta repertoire, the TCR libraries were built with molecular barcoding that relied on unique molecular identifiers. TCRdb passed the public sequencing reads through fastp at Q25 and MiXCR, retaining productive beta sequences. Each CDR3 protein gets just one entry, which takes the most common genes and DNA from the rows behind it. The sample has around 370,000 distinct CDR3 sequences on record, around a tenth of them singletons. The biggest ten clones account for 2% to 3% of the sample. The CDR3 goes from the cysteine to the phenylalanine over 13 residues. This entry keeps only the CDR3 DNA: 39 bases, framed from base 1. In the germline V gene (reference sequence), CDR1 corresponds to DFQATT and CDR2 to SNEGSKA. Trimming takes 6 bases from V and 2 bases from J, and the germline ends sit 11 bases apart.

This clonotype was counted a few times. Its binding antigen is unknown. Base qualities were left out, and no much larger clone turns up one base away. This clonotype originated in a human donor who donated a stem cell graft to a child with acute lymphoblastic leukemia. The sequencing here drew on PBMCs from the stem cell graft donor, taken from the stem cell graft. The receptor chain draws on TRBV20-1 and TRBJ1-3; TRBD1 might be the D gene, on 5 matching bases. The CDR3 reads as follows: CSAIDRTGNTIYF. Read as DNA, the sequence is TGCAGTGCAATCGACAGAACTGGAAACACCATATATTTT.